This T cell receptor (beta chain) was obtained from a study of OX40 agonist ivuxolimab in advanced cancers. Study information: Allowance was made for prior anti-PD-1, anti-PD-L1 or anti-CTLA-4 therapy, and approximately 41% had some. Study-level findings and limits: Clonal expansion was among the lowest in partial responders at 0.1-3.0 mg/kg, especially CD8+. At doses 0.1 to 3.0 mg/kg, CD4+ and CD8+ clones expanded.

Repertoires were generated with immunoSEQ multiplex PCR, while TCRdb's copy carries only in-frame clones and drops some. Of about 35,000 clones listed, around 80% are singletons. CDR1 SNHLY and CDR2 FYNNEI come from the germline V gene. Trimming took 6 bases from V and 0 from J; bases not matched to a gene: 8. This CDR3 spans 16 amino acids. About this clone itself: What it recognizes is unknown.

The TCR was taken from an adult with an advanced solid tumor such as melanoma, head and neck, liver or kidney cancer. V and J are TRBV2 and TRBJ1-1; TRBD1 aligns across 9 bases. This specimen was CD4+ or CD8+ T cells sorted from blood, taken in a trial of the OX40 agonist ivuxolimab. The CDR3 DNA follows: TGTGCCAGCAGGCCTTTCCGGGACAGGGTGAACACTGAAGCTTTCTTT. It translates to CASRPFRDRVNTEAFF.